The 14 T cell receptor beta chains below come from one sample, sequenced in a study of CD8 T cells in Susac syndrome (dated by TCRdb to about 2019). The protocol used for the library was the immunoSEQ multiplex PCR assay. RNA was extracted with the RNeasy kit and roughly 0.5 to 1 ug was reverse transcribed using random hexamers. Using fastp at Q25 and MiXCR, TCRdb reprocessed the public reads and kept productive beta chains. Rows are combined by CDR3 protein, so each entry shows the most common genes and DNA. Here the sample has about 130,000 distinct CDR3 sequences; 95% occur a single time. The ten largest clones add up to around 0.2% of the sample. Sequencing used CD8+ T cells from PBMCs. The source is a human donor with Susac syndrome.

The count of this clonotype is one. J is TRBJ1-2 and V is TRBV7-2; no reliable D call. Germline loops: CDR1 SGHTA, CDR2 FQGNSA. There are 14 residues in the CDR3. Trimming removed 6 bases at V and 6 bases at J, with 17 bases between. CDR3 sequence reads: CASRTDVASNGYTF. The CDR3 region has the DNA TGTGCCAGCAGAACCGACGTGGCCTCGAATGGCTACACCTTC.

The rearrangement uses TRBV29-1 and TRBJ1-4, with a tentative D call TRBD1 (6 bases). Germline V gives CDR1 SQVTM, CDR2 ANQGSEA. The V end was cut by 2 bases, the J end by 7 bases, with 20 bases between. The CDR3 spans 16 residues. CDR3 region: CSVENEPSRGGEKLFF. The CDR3 coding sequence is TGCAGCGTTGAAAATGAACCAAGCAGGGGTGGTGAAAAACTGTTTTTT.

This clonotype is a singleton in its sample. The V and J genes are TRBV3-1 and TRBJ2-3; 10 bases match TRBD2. Germline lookup yields CDR1 LGHDT and CDR2 YNNKEL (reference sequence). This CDR3 has 19 residues. V dropped 4 bases and J dropped 2; count of bases not matched to a gene: 15. CDR3 in DNA: TGTGCCAGCAGCCTTACGGGGGGGGCTAGCGGGAGCCTCACAGATACGCAGTATTTT. The encoded protein is CASSLTGGASGSLTDTQYF.

The V and J genes are TRBV5-6 and TRBJ2-1, with TRBD2 matching over 10 bases. This CDR3 has 13 residues. J lost 4 bases, V lost 7 bases, and 2 bases had no gene match. Germline CDR1 SGHDT, CDR2 YYEEEE. The CDR3 region is CASGGLAYNEQFF. The CDR3 DNA reads as TGTGCCAGCGGGGGACTAGCGTACAATGAGCAGTTCTTC.

This chain links TRBV5-8 with TRBJ2-2; the D gene is possibly TRBD1 (6 bases). The CDR3 sequence is 16 residues long. The V gene's germline CDR1 is SGHTS and CDR2 YDEGEE. V shed 2 bases and J shed 0 bases, with 11 bases lying between them. The DNA for the CDR3 is TGTGCCAGCAGCTTAAAGGACAGCCCGAACACCGGGGAGCTGTTTTTT. Encoded protein: CASSLKDSPNTGELFF.

CDR3 residues: CASSFTSVEQYF. DNA for the CDR3: TGTGCCAGCAGTTTTACTAGCGTCGAGCAGTACTTC. V gene TRBV12-3 or TRBV12-4 combines with J gene TRBJ2-7; TRBD2 agrees at 7 bases. CDR3 size: 12 residues. Trimming cost V 3 bases and J 6 bases; bases outside gene matches: 2.

V is TRBV10-3 and J is TRBJ2-5; possibly TRBD1 for D (5 bases). CDR1 is ENHRY, CDR2 SYGVKD, per germline. The V and J ends lost 10 bases and 4 bases respectively, with 13 bases between them. This CDR3 contains 12 residues. In DNA form, the CDR3 reads TGTGCCACTCAGGGTATTCTAGAGACCCAGTACTTC. Translating it yields CATQGILETQYF.

This sequence joins TRBV9 and TRBJ2-2; 7 nucleotides align to TRBD1. J gave up 6 bases and V 5 bases, and 7 bases lay outside the gene matches. The CDR3 length is 14 residues. Germline V gene sequence: CDR1 SGDLS, CDR2 YYNGEE. DNA of the CDR3: TGTGCCAGCAGTGGGACAGTGATGTCCGGGGAGCTGTTTTTT. Its translation: CASSGTVMSGELFF.

J is TRBJ2-1 and V is TRBV10-3; 12 bases match TRBD2. Trimming cost V 5 bases and J 0 bases; bases outside gene matches: 5. The CDR3 totals 17 residues. In germline, CDR1 is ENHRY, CDR2 SYGVKD. CDR3 loop: CAISTGTSGFSYNEQFF. CDR3 nucleotide sequence: TGTGCCATCAGTACTGGGACTAGCGGGTTCTCCTACAATGAGCAGTTCTTC.

The rearrangement links TRBV5-1 to TRBJ1-2; D uncertain. V shed 3 bases and J shed 0 bases, with 6 bases lying between them. The CDR3 sequence is 13 residues long. CDR1 is SGHRS and CDR2 is YFSETQ in the germline V gene. The CDR3 is CASSSAPNYGYTF. DNA of the CDR3: TGCGCCAGCAGCTCGGCCCCTAACTATGGCTACACCTTC.

The chain recombines TRBV27 with TRBJ2-1; the match to TRBD2 covers 13 bases. Germline CDR1 MNHEY, CDR2 SMNVEV (reference sequence). The CDR3 spans 15 residues. V lost 7 bases, J lost 12 bases, and 12 bases stayed unmatched. CDR3 in DNA: TGTGCCAGCAACCCTGAAGGGACTAGCGGGGCCAGGCAGTTCTTC. Its protein is CASNPEGTSGARQFF.

The J gene is TRBJ1-5, the V gene TRBV2; D is uncertain. CDR1 is SNHLY and CDR2 is FYNNEI in the germline V gene. The V and J ends lost 3 bases and 7 bases respectively, with 16 bases between them. This CDR3 is 15 amino acids long. In DNA form, the CDR3 reads TGTGCCAGCAGTGATACTGGAGGGTCCGTACAGCCCCAGCATTTT. Its protein product is CASSDTGGSVQPQHF.

This chain's CDR3 is CASSLGGTHLNYGYTF. The CDR3 region has the DNA TGTGCCAGCAGCTTAGGAGGGACACACCTTAACTATGGCTACACCTTC. The chain carries TRBV13 and TRBJ1-2; tentatively, D is TRBD1 (6 bases). The CDR3 sequence is 16 residues long. Trimming took 0 bases from V and 1 from J, leaving 12 bases between them. CDR1 and CDR2 (germline): PRHDT, FYEKMQ (reference sequence).

This rearrangement joins TRBV5-1 to TRBJ2-7, with D possibly called TRBD1 or TRBD2 (5 bases each). The length of the CDR3 is 15 residues. Trimming took 3 bases from V and 3 from J, leaving 16 bases between them. Germline assignment: CDR1 SGHRS and CDR2 YFSETQ. CDR3 residues: CASSSEPGTFYEQYF. Written as DNA, the CDR3 is TGCGCCAGCAGCTCCGAGCCCGGGACGTTCTACGAGCAGTACTTC.